This TCR beta chain is drawn from a study of cytomegalovirus exposure and HLA in healthy donors. Study summary: HLA-typed donors were the source of 83 million or so unique TCRs held in an early data release. Study results and caveats: The authors later found most CMV-associated TCR beta chains appeared HLA-restricted.

As regards this clone: As yet, its antigen is unknown.

Primers included in the PCR were 60 Vbeta and 13 Jbeta primers. Here immunoSEQ multiplex PCR was the method, and the copy in TCRdb shows in-frame clones only, minus some. The sample consists of approximately 150,000 clones, roughly four fifths of them appearing once. The germline V gene has CDR1 MGHRA and CDR2 YSYEKL. There are 15 residues in the CDR3. The V and J ends lost 4 bases and 6 bases, in that order; junction bases with no gene match: 11. This rearrangement joins TRBV4-1 to TRBJ1-1; 7 nucleotides match TRBD1. Material: PBMCs. This sequence originates from a male donor in good health and CMV-seronegative. CDR3 sequence (DNA): TGCGCCAGCAGCCTGTACAGGGGAGCGGAGGCTGAAGCTTTCTTT. It encodes CASSLYRGAEAEAFF.